This TCR beta chain was documented in a study of glioma-infiltrating T cells. The iRepertoire nested amplicon-rescue multiplex PCR amplified TCR alpha and beta CDR3s from RNA. TCRdb called the multiplex PCR reads again in MiXCR, with one record for every CDR3 protein. The data show a few hundred thousand distinct CDR3 sequences, around 38% seen once. Germline lookup yields CDR1 SGHRS and CDR2 YFSETQ. Trimming took 4 bases from V and 3 from J; bases not matched to a gene: 6. This CDR3 comprises 14 residues. Study-wide results and limits: A blood CDR3 motif signature was depleted in highly divergent patients. Tissue-blood divergence was below expectation in non-neoplastic patients, above in gliomas.

There are many counts of this clonotype. Its antigen is undetermined. The sample consisted of glioma tissue, nonneoplastic brain tissue, or PBMCs (not recorded which). The TCR sequence derives from a human donor with low-grade glioma or glioblastoma, undergoing nonglioma brain surgery, or in good health (not recorded which). The gene calls are TRBV5-1 and TRBJ1-1; the match to TRBD1 covers 7 bases. The CDR3 region is CASSLTGRDTEAFF. The CDR3 DNA reads TGCGCCAGCAGCCTGACAGGGAGGGACACTGAAGCTTTCTTT.